The 13 T cell receptor beta chains below were found in one sample sequenced in a study of cytomegalovirus exposure and HLA in healthy donors. PCR involved 60 Vbeta and 13 Jbeta primers. Here immunoSEQ multiplex PCR was the method, and the copy in TCRdb shows in-frame clones only, minus some. This repertoire shows about 150,000 clones, over 75% found once; its top ten account for about 5.2%. Sequencing was carried out using PBMCs. These receptors all come from a young man in good health and CMV-seropositive.

The chain links TRBV6-1 to TRBJ2-3; D might be TRBD1 (9 bases). Germline V gives CDR1 MNHNS, CDR2 SASEGT. The CDR3 has 14 amino acids. Trimming removed 6 bases at V and 4 bases at J, with 14 bases between. The CDR3 DNA reads as TGTGCCAGCAGGGGACAGGGACTAGCAGATACGCAGTATTTT. Protein: CASRGQGLADTQYF.

The chain employs TRBV7-9 and TRBJ2-6; a possible D gene is TRBD1 (6 bases). The V end was cut by 1 base, the J end by 4 bases, with 8 bases between. The CDR3 has 15 amino acids. The germline V gene has CDR1 SEHNR and CDR2 FQNEAQ (reference sequence). The CDR3 loop reads CASSLVGAGANVLTF. DNA of the CDR3: TGTGCCAGCAGCTTAGTGGGGGCAGGGGCCAACGTCCTGACTTTC.

The V and J genes are TRBV14 and TRBJ1-1, with D unresolved. This CDR3 is 16 amino acids long. Germline V CDR1 and CDR2: SGHDN, FVKESK. V gave up 0 bases and J gave up 2 bases, with 13 bases separating them. The CDR3 loop is CASSQEASRVNTEAFF. For the CDR3, the DNA is TGTGCCAGCAGCCAAGAAGCCTCACGGGTAAACACTGAAGCTTTCTTT.

In this sample, this clone turned up a few times. The chain is built from TRBV19 and TRBJ2-1, with 8 bases matching TRBD1. The CDR3 sequence is 15 residues long. CDR1 is LNHDA and CDR2 is SQIVND in the germline V gene (reference sequence). V dropped 1 base and J dropped 3; count of bases not matched to a gene: 2. This CDR3 is CASSIGTGSYNEQFF. DNA of the CDR3: TGTGCCAGTAGTATAGGGACAGGGAGCTACAATGAGCAGTTCTTC.

The chain links TRBV4-3 to TRBJ1-5; a possible D gene is TRBD1 (5 bases). This CDR3 is 13 amino acids long. V lost 4 bases and J lost 10, with 14 bases in between. Germline CDR1 LGHNA, CDR2 YSLEER. CDR3 residues: CASSRSQGQPQHF. The DNA of the CDR3 is TGCGCCAGCAGCCGATCTCAGGGCCAACCCCAGCATTTT.

The J gene is TRBJ2-3, the V gene TRBV11-2; perhaps TRBD1 as D (6 bases). The CDR3 contains 14 residues. The germline V gene encodes CDR1 SGHAT and CDR2 FQNNGV. Trimming removed 5 bases from V and 2 bases from J, with 11 bases in between. The CDR3 bases are TGTGCCAGCAGCCCCGGACAGTCCACAGATACGCAGTATTTT. Its protein is CASSPGQSTDTQYF.

This clone turned up a few times. The chain couples TRBV5-4 to TRBJ2-7; 12 bases agree with TRBD2. Germline trimming cut 4 bases from V and 1 base from J; bases unmatched to any gene: 12. Per the germline V gene, CDR1 is SGHNT and CDR2 is YYREEE (reference sequence). The CDR3 consists of 18 residues. CDR3 DNA sequence: TGTGCCAGCAGCCCCGGGACTAGCGGGTTATGGGCGTCCTACGAGCAGTACTTC. Its protein is CASSPGTSGLWASYEQYF. Combining the CDR3 with reference TRBV5-4 and TRBJ2-7 gives the whole variable domain ETGVTQSPTHLIKTRGQQVTLRCSSQSGHNTVSWYQQALGQGPQFIFQYYREEENGRGNFPPRFSGLQFPNYSSELNVNALELDDSALYLCASSPGTSGLWASYEQYFGPGTRLTVT.

The J gene is TRBJ2-7, the V gene TRBV6-5; a possible D gene is TRBD2 (5 bases). The CDR3 consists of 14 residues. Germline lookup yields CDR1 MNHEY and CDR2 SVGAGI. V lost 4 bases and J 2 bases, leaving 12 bases between the germline ends. The CDR3 nucleotides are TGTGCCAGCAGTTTCGGGGAGAGGGCCTACGAGCAGTACTTC. This sequence encodes CASSFGERAYEQYF.

The V and J genes are TRBV2 and TRBJ2-7, with D hard to call. The germline V and J ends were trimmed by 7 bases and 3 bases, with 10 bases remaining between them. Germline CDR1 reads SNHLY; CDR2 reads FYNNEI. The CDR3 extends over 12 amino acids. The CDR3 DNA reads as TGTGCCAGCACCTTGGGCATCTACGAGCAGTACTTC. Its translation: CASTLGIYEQYF.

This chain links TRBV27 with TRBJ1-5; D is unclear. The CDR3 sequence is 13 residues long. V lost 3 bases, J lost 3 bases, and 6 bases lay in between. CDR1 and CDR2 (germline): MNHEY, SMNVEV (reference sequence). The CDR3 nucleotides read TGTGCCAGCAGTTTTCTATTCAATCAGCCCCAGCATTTT. This sequence encodes CASSFLFNQPQHF.

This clone was counted a few times. This chain uses TRBV15 with TRBJ2-5; a possible D gene is TRBD1 (5 bases). CDR1 is LNHNV and CDR2 is YYDKDF in the germline V gene (reference sequence). CDR3 length equals 15 residues. Trimming shortened V by 4 bases and J by 4 bases, and 16 bases separated the two germline ends. DNA for the CDR3: TGTGCCACCAGCACGCCGACGCAGGGTAGAGAGACCCAGTACTTC. It specifies CATSTPTQGRETQYF.

This chain uses TRBV27 with TRBJ1-3; no definite D call. Trimming cost V 0 bases and J 0 bases, with 12 bases left between them. Germline CDR1 and CDR2: MNHEY and SMNVEV (reference sequence). The CDR3 sequence is 17 residues long. The CDR3 DNA follows: TGTGCCAGCAGTTTATCGGCAGTCTCCAGCTCTGGAAACACCATATATTTT. It is translated as CASSLSAVSSSGNTIYF.

CDR3 amino acids: CASSQDGDSGEKLFF. DNA of the CDR3: TGCGCCAGCAGCCAAGATGGGGACAGCGGAGAAAAACTGTTTTTT. This rearrangement joins TRBV4-1 to TRBJ1-4, with 7 positions matching TRBD1. Germline assignment: CDR1 MGHRA and CDR2 YSYEKL. V gave up 0 bases and J gave up 8 bases; unmatched junction bases: 6. The CDR3 is 15 amino acids.